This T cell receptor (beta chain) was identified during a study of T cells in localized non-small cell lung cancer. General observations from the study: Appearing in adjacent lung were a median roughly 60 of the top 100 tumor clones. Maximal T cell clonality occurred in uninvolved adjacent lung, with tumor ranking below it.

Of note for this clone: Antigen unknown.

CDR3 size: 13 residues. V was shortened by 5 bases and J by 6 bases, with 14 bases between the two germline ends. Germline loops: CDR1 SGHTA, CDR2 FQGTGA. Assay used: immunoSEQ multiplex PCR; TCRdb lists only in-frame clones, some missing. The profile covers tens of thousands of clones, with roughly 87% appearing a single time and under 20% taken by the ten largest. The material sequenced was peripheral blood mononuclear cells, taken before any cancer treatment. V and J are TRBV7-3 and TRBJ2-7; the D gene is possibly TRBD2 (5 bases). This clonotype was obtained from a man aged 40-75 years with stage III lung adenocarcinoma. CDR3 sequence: CASSQTLLGEQYF. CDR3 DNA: TGTGCCAGCAGCCAAACATTACTAGGCGAGCAGTACTTC.